This is a list of T cell receptor beta chains from one sample in a study of immune evolution from preneoplasia to lung adenocarcinoma. Using immunoSEQ multiplex PCR, the repertoire was profiled, and TCRdb retains in-frame clones only, with some absent. The data hold 6,000 to 8,000 clones, with approximately 72% observed a single time. Sequenced: FFPE adjacent normal lung tissue. The receptors were sampled from a donor aged 70 or over with lung adenocarcinoma. Each CDR3 is given with its conserved first and last residue. The D gene is left open where the match is weak. A row's size may be missing; if present it is once, few, many or a size class.

J gene | V gene | D gene | clone size | CDR3 DNA | CDR3 protein
TRBJ2-7 | TRBV28 | . | . | TGTGCCAGCAGTTTGCAGGGACACTACGAGCAGTACTTC | CASSLQGHYEQYF
TRBJ1-2 | TRBV5-6 | TRBD1 | few | TGTGCCAGCAGCCGGGGGGACAGGCTCTATGGCTACACCTTC | CASSRGDRLYGYTF
TRBJ2-3 | TRBV6-1 | . | . | TGTGCCAGCAGTGTTCCGCCGAGCCCAGATACGCAGTATTTT | CASSVPPSPDTQYF
TRBJ1-4 | TRBV7-9 | . | . | TGTGCCAGCAGCTTAGTGGCAGGGAGGCGCGAAAAACTGTTTTTT | CASSLVAGRREKLFF
TRBJ2-1 | TRBV11-2 | TRBD2 | . | TGTGCCAGCAGCTTCGCTAGCGGGAGCAATGAGCAGTTCTTC | CASSFASGSNEQFF
TRBJ2-3 | TRBV5-1 | TRBD1 | . | TGCGCCAGCAGCTCCGAGGGACAGCTGGAGGATACGCAGTATTTT | CASSSEGQLEDTQYF
TRBJ1-2 | TRBV11-3 | . | few | TGTGCCAGCAGCTTAGGAGGGGCTAACTATGGCTACACCTTC | CASSLGGANYGYTF
TRBJ2-2 | TRBV9 | . | large | TGTGCCAGCAGCGTATTCTCCGGGCGACGACCGAACACCGGGGAGCTGTTTTTT | CASSVFSGRRPNTGELFF
TRBJ2-4 | TRBV18 | . | few | TGTGCCAGCTCACCAGGGGGGCAGGGAAACATTCAGTACTTC | CASSPGGQGNIQYF
TRBJ1-5 | TRBV6-5 | . | . | TGTGCCAGCAGTTACGGGGGGAGTCAGCCCCAGCATTTT | CASSYGGSQPQHF
TRBJ2-1 | TRBV28 | . | . | TGTGCCAGCGGAGACAGGTCCAATGAGCAGTTCTTC | CASGDRSNEQFF
TRBJ1-6 | TRBV2 | . | few | TGTGCCAGCAGCGGGCCTCAGGGTAATTCACCCCTCCACTTT | CASSGPQGNSPLHF
TRBJ2-7 | TRBV9 | . | . | TGTGCCAGCAGCGTAGCGGCTGGGGAGCAGTACTTC | CASSVAAGEQYF
TRBJ2-5 | TRBV7-9 | . | . | TGTGCCAGCAGCTTAGCGCTGGGGTTAGAGACCCAGTACTTC | CASSLALGLETQYF
TRBJ1-2 | TRBV10-3 | TRBD1 | few | TGTGCCATCAGCGCGAACGGGGACAGTGGCTACACCTTC | CAISANGDSGYTF
TRBJ1-2 | TRBV7-2 | TRBD1 | few | TGTGCCAGCAGCTGGGGGACAGGGGGCGACTATGGCTACACCTTC | CASSWGTGGDYGYTF
TRBJ2-1 | TRBV12-5 | TRBD1 | . | TGTGCTAGTGGCAAAGGACAGGGGTTAAGCAATGAGCAGTTCTTC | CASGKGQGLSNEQFF
TRBJ2-7 | TRBV30 | TRBD2 | few | TGTGCCTGGAGTGTACGGTACGGGAGGAGGGACTACGAGCAGTACTTC | CAWSVRYGRRDYEQYF
TRBJ1-4 | TRBV5-6 | . | . | TGTGCCAGCAGCTTGATGGGAGCCAACCATGAAAAACTGTTTTTT | CASSLMGANHEKLFF
TRBJ1-1 | TRBV28 | . | . | TGTGCCAGCAGTTTACGGCAGGGCTCGTGGTTTTATGACACTGAAGCTTTCTTT | CASSLRQGSWFYDTEAFF
TRBJ1-1 | TRBV7-2 | . | . | TGTGCCAGCAGCGTCAATCTTATGGGCAGGGGATTGAACACTGAAGCTTTCTTT | CASSVNLMGRGLNTEAFF
TRBJ2-4 | TRBV7-9 | . | . | TGTGCCAGCAGCTTAGGCGGGAACATTCAGTACTTC | CASSLGGNIQYF
TRBJ2-1 | TRBV28 | TRBD2 | . | TGTGCCAGCAGTCCGCAAGGACTAGCGGGGGGCTTTGAGCAGTTCTTC | CASSPQGLAGGFEQFF
TRBJ2-3 | TRBV29-1 | . | . | TGCAGCGTTGAAGGGGGAAGGGAGGTTACAGATACGCAGTATTTT | CSVEGGREVTDTQYF
TRBJ1-2 | TRBV5-1 | TRBD1 | . | TGCGCCAGCAGCAAGACAGGGGGCCCCTATGGCTACACCTTC | CASSKTGGPYGYTF
TRBJ2-7 | TRBV18 | . | . | TGTGCCAGCTCCCCAGGGCGGGGCGAGCAGTACTTC | CASSPGRGEQYF
TRBJ1-5 | TRBV10-3 | . | . | TGTGCCATCAGTCCCCAGGGGAGCAATCAGCCCCAGCATTTT | CAISPQGSNQPQHF
TRBJ2-5 | TRBV2 | TRBD2 | few | TGTGCCAGCCGACTAGCGGCTCAAGAGACCCAGTACTTC | CASRLAAQETQYF
TRBJ2-5 | TRBV2 | . | few | TGTGCCAGCAGTGACGGGGATAGGGGATTAGAGACCCAGTACTTC | CASSDGDRGLETQYF
TRBJ2-2 | TRBV5-1 | . | . | TGCGCCAGCAGCTTGTCCGGCAGGGGCTACACCGGGGAGCTGTTTTTT | CASSLSGRGYTGELFF
TRBJ2-2 | TRBV7-3 | . | few | TGTGCCAGTAGCTTAAGACCCGGGGAGCTGTTTTTT | CASSLRPGELFF
TRBJ1-2 | TRBV28 | . | . | TGTGCCAGCAGTTTAGCGTCCTATGGCTACACCTTC | CASSLASYGYTF
TRBJ2-5 | TRBV9 | . | . | TGTGCCAGCAGCCTATGGGGCCTTCCGGGTGGGGAGACCCAGTACTTC | CASSLWGLPGGETQYF